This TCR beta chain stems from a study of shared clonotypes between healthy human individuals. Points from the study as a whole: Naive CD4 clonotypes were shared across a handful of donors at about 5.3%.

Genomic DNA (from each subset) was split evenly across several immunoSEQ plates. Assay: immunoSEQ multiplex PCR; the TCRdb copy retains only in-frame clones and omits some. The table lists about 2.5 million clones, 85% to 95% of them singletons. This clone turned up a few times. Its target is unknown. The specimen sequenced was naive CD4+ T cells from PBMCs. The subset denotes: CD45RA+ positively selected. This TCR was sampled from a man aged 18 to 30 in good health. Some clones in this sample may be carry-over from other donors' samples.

CDR3 sequence reads: CASRRDSSNQPQHF. CDR3 sequence (DNA): TGTGCCAGCAGGAGAGACAGTAGCAATCAGCCCCAGCATTTT. V is TRBV6-5 and J is TRBJ1-5; TRBD1 is a possible D gene (5 bases). Looked up from germline, CDR1 is MNHEY and CDR2 is SVGAGI. The CDR3 consists of 14 residues. Trimming took off 6 bases at V and 0 bases at J, with 9 bases between the two ends.